A single T cell receptor beta chain is shown here with its context. Its antigen is still unknown. There are no base qualities to consult, and no much larger clone falls within one base. The immunoSEQ assay was applied to genomic DNA to generate the TCR beta chain sequences. The paper's data handling went like this. CDR3 sequences that did not begin with the conserved framework cysteine at position 104 were removed manually. Clonality was calculated as one minus the normalized Shannon's Diversity Index, with values ranging from 0 (maximal diversity) to 1 (oligoclonal). To check whether a given CDR3 had different frequencies in two samples, for example brain versus blood, chi-squared comparison-of-proportions tests were used. Public clonotypes were identified by searching immuneACCESS, and similarity to known antiviral clonotypes was assessed with the VDJdb browser. Entries here come from immuneACCESS through TCRdb and include only in-frame sequences with V and J called. Some clones fail to appear in such tables; in the studies checked, an unresolved V gene covers under half of the shortfall, and the cause of the remainder is unknown. Clone size and the V and J calls come from that table; the DNA yielded D and trimming. This sample gives about 320,000 clones in total; roughly 93% of them show up just once. The ten largest clones capture about 6% of the sample.

The intended sense of this specimen's time point label: blood from clinic visit 5 months post-surgery; TSC patient then seizure free. Surgery cases with the highest brain T cell transcript signatures were selected for TCR beta chain sequencing of brain tissue and, where available, blood. Patients had been treated with at least one anti-epileptic drug before surgery. The TCR-sequenced patients were children whose drug-resistant epilepsy was caused by tuberous sclerosis complex, focal cortical dysplasia, Rasmussen encephalitis or hemimegalencephaly. Bulk genomic DNA was extracted from unsorted brain tissue and whole blood with the Monarch genomic DNA purification kit. This specimen comes from a study of brain T cells in children with intractable seizures (dated by TCRdb to about 2021). At the level of the whole study: Resected brain tissue from 53 pediatric epilepsy surgery cases was first screened for immune gene transcripts using a NanoString immunology panel. Of the approximately 12 selected surgery cases, pre-surgery blood was also sequenced for eight, so four had brain tissue only. Overall results and qualifications from the work: Because pre- and post-surgery blood were sequenced to different depths, clones absent from the pre-surgery sample may reflect undersampling. The patients' HCMV serostatus was not known, and viral specificity was inferred solely from CDR3 sequence similarity.

This sample comprised peripheral blood, obtained less than 6 months after surgery. The receptor was isolated from a boy under two years old with tuberous sclerosis and intractable seizures.

The CDR3 region reads CAWSDASGEETQYF. The sequenced DNA is TGTGCCTGGAGTGATGCTAGCGGGGAAGAGACCCAGTACTTC. The receptor chain draws on TRBV30 and TRBJ2-5, with TRBD2 matching 9 junction bases. Trimming leaves V shorter by 1 base and J shorter by 3 bases, with the junction holding 3 bases beyond the gene matches. The CDR3 has 14 amino acids, counting the end cysteine and phenylalanine. The DNA shown is the 42-base CDR3, in frame from base 1. From the germline V gene (reference sequence), CDR1 is GTSNPN and CDR2 is SVGIG.